The source of this TCR beta chain is a study of glioma-infiltrating T cells after dendritic cell vaccination. Turning to the study itself: Glioblastoma patients came from Phase I and II dendritic cell vaccination trials. Treatment, given 2003 to 2012, was autologous tumor lysate-pulsed dendritic cell vaccination. Dendritic cell vaccine was injected intradermally three times, biweekly.

TCRdb's table, derived via immunoSEQ multiplex PCR, lists solely in-frame clones and lacks some. This table has roughly 100,000 clones, roughly 89% appearing once. The germline V gene encodes CDR1 MGHRA and CDR2 YSYEKL. The V and J ends lost 6 bases and 2 bases, in that order; junction bases with no gene match: 10. The CDR3 covers 17 residues. Noted time point: after dendritic cell vaccination, including at tumor progression/relapse. Patients had residual fresh-frozen tumor tissue and more than two years of survival data. This TCR was sampled from a human donor with glioblastoma. Sequenced material: blood, taken after dendritic cell vaccination. The chain joins TRBV4-1 to TRBJ1-3; TRBD1 matches 10 bases. The CDR3 reads CASSPGTGASPGNTIYF. The CDR3 nucleotides are TGCGCCAGCAGTCCCGGGACAGGGGCGTCTCCTGGAAACACCATATATTTT.